Listed below are T cell receptor beta chains from one sample, sequenced in a study of graft-versus-host responses after intestinal transplantation. Which antigens these TCRs recognize remains unknown. Profiled with immunoSEQ multiplex PCR; TCRdb holds only in-frame clones, not every one. The repertoire includes roughly 51,000 clones, roughly nine tenths of them detected once, and approximately 0.6% sits in the top ten. The specimen was unstimulated CD4+ T cells sorted from spleen or lymph node cells, collected before transplant. The receptors stem from a human donor who was the organ donor for an intestinal transplant. The CDR3 runs from the conserved cysteine through the conserved F or W. The D gene is left open where the match is weak. Clone sizes are given selectively: once, few, many, or a class where the clone is expanded.

cdr3_nt: TGTGCCACCAGCTCAAAATTGAGACTAGCGGGAGAGACCCAGTACTTC
cdr3_aa: CATSSKLRLAGETQYF
clone_size: .
j_call: TRBJ2-5
v_call: TRBV15
d_call: TRBD2

cdr3_nt: TGCGCCAGCAGGCAGGACACCGCGGTCTATGGCTACACCTTC
cdr3_aa: CASRQDTAVYGYTF
clone_size: .
j_call: TRBJ1-2
v_call: TRBV5-1
d_call: .

cdr3_nt: TGTGCCTGGAGTCCCGGACTAGCGAACACAGATACGCAGTATTTT
cdr3_aa: CAWSPGLANTDTQYF
clone_size: .
j_call: TRBJ2-3
v_call: TRBV30
d_call: TRBD2

cdr3_nt: TGTGCCAGCACCGAGACAGGGTCCTACGAGCAGTACTTC
cdr3_aa: CASTETGSYEQYF
clone_size: .
j_call: TRBJ2-7
v_call: TRBV2
d_call: TRBD1

cdr3_nt: TGTGCCAGCAGTTTCCAGGGGGTCGGGACACGACCCTACGAGCAGTACTTC
cdr3_aa: CASSFQGVGTRPYEQYF
clone_size: .
j_call: TRBJ2-7
v_call: TRBV28
d_call: TRBD1

cdr3_nt: TGTGCCTGGAAAGACAGGGCGGATCAGCCCCAGCATTTT
cdr3_aa: CAWKDRADQPQHF
clone_size: few
j_call: TRBJ1-5
v_call: TRBV30
d_call: TRBD1

cdr3_nt: TGTGCCAGCTCACCACGCGTCGAAGAGACCCAGTACTTC
cdr3_aa: CASSPRVEETQYF
clone_size: .
j_call: TRBJ2-5
v_call: TRBV18
d_call: .

cdr3_nt: TGTGCCAGCAGCCTGTTTTCAGGCCCCGGAGAGACCCAGTACTTC
cdr3_aa: CASSLFSGPGETQYF
clone_size: .
j_call: TRBJ2-5
v_call: TRBV5-6
d_call: .

cdr3_nt: TGTGCCAGCAGCCCCACCGGGACTAGCAACACCGGGGAGCTGTTTTTT
cdr3_aa: CASSPTGTSNTGELFF
clone_size: once
j_call: TRBJ2-2
v_call: TRBV9
d_call: TRBD2

cdr3_nt: TGTGCCAGCAGTAAAGGAGGGAACACCGGGGAGCTGTTTTTT
cdr3_aa: CASSKGGNTGELFF
clone_size: .
j_call: TRBJ2-2
v_call: TRBV28
d_call: .

cdr3_nt: TGTGCCACCAGGGAGAATAGCAATCAGCCCCAGCATTTT
cdr3_aa: CATRENSNQPQHF
clone_size: .
j_call: TRBJ1-5
v_call: TRBV6-6
d_call: .

cdr3_nt: TGTGCCAGCAGCTCCGGAGGCTACAATGAGCAGTTCTTC
cdr3_aa: CASSSGGYNEQFF
clone_size: .
j_call: TRBJ2-1
v_call: TRBV28
d_call: .

cdr3_nt: TGTGCCAGCAGCCGAGACAGTCTATTAGTCCAAGCTTTCTTT
cdr3_aa: CASSRDSLLVQAFF
clone_size: .
j_call: TRBJ1-1
v_call: TRBV5-5
d_call: .

cdr3_nt: TGTGCCAGCTCCCTAGCCGGACCCAGGGAGACCCAGTACTTC
cdr3_aa: CASSLAGPRETQYF
clone_size: .
j_call: TRBJ2-5
v_call: TRBV18
d_call: .

cdr3_nt: TGCGCCAGCAGCTTCCGACTCCGTGAGGAGCAGTACTTC
cdr3_aa: CASSFRLREEQYF
clone_size: .
j_call: TRBJ2-7
v_call: TRBV5-1
d_call: .

cdr3_nt: TGCAGCGTTGATTGGCCCGGGGCGCGGGGGCAGTTCTTC
cdr3_aa: CSVDWPGARGQFF
clone_size: .
j_call: TRBJ2-1
v_call: TRBV29-1
d_call: .

cdr3_nt: TGTGCCAGCAGGTCCTCGGGAGATACGCAGTATTTT
cdr3_aa: CASRSSGDTQYF
clone_size: once
j_call: TRBJ2-3
v_call: TRBV6-5
d_call: .

cdr3_nt: TGTGCCAGCTCACCCGGACTAGCGCGCTGGGGGGCGGTCGAGCAGTACTTC
cdr3_aa: CASSPGLARWGAVEQYF
clone_size: .
j_call: TRBJ2-7
v_call: TRBV18
d_call: TRBD2